This T cell receptor (beta chain) was found in a study of shared clonotypes between healthy human individuals. Only CD45RO-negative cells positively selected for CCR7 counted as naive CD8 cells, so terminally differentiated effector memory CD45RA+ cells were excluded. Method: immunoSEQ multiplex PCR; TCRdb's copy keeps in-frame clones and lacks some. The table includes 1.5 million to 2.5 million clones, less than 95% detected once. Between the trimmed V and J ends, which lost 8 bases and 6 bases, there was a span of 26 bases. The germline V gene encodes CDR1 SNHLY and CDR2 FYNNEI. CDR3 length: 17 residues.

Sequencing used naive CD8+ T cells sorted from blood. This receptor was obtained from a man between 18 and 29 years old in good health. V usage is TRBV2 and J usage is TRBJ1-5, with D possibly being TRBD1 (5 bases). CDR3 region: CASQRKGNPVPSQPQHF. The CDR3 coding sequence is TGTGCCAGCCAAAGAAAGGGGAATCCCGTCCCTAGTCAGCCCCAGCATTTT.